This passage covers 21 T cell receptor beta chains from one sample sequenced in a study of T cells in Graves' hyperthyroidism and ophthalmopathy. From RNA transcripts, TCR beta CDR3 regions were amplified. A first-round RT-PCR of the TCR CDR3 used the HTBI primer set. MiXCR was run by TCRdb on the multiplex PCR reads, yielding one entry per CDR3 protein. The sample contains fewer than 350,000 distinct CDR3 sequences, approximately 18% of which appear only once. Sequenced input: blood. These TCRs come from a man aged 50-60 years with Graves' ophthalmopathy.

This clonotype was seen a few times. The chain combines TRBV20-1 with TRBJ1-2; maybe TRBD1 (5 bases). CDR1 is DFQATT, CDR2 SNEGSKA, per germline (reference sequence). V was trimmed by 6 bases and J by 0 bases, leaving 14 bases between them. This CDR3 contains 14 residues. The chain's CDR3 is CSAIDSYSNYGYTF. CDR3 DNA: TGCAGTGCCATTGACAGCTACTCTAACTATGGCTACACCTTC.

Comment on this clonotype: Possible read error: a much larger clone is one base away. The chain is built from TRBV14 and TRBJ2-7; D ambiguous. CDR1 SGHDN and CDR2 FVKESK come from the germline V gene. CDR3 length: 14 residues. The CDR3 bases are TGTGTCAGCAGCCAAGAGATAGGGTCCTACGAGCAGTACTTC. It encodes CVSSQEIGSYEQYF. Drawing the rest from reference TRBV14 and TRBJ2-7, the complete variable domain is EAGVTQFPSHSVIEKGQTVTLRCDPISGHDNLYWYRRVMGKEIKFLLHFVKESKQDESGMPNNRFLAERTGGTYSTLKVQPAELEDSGVYFCVSSQEIGSYEQYFGPGTRLTVT.

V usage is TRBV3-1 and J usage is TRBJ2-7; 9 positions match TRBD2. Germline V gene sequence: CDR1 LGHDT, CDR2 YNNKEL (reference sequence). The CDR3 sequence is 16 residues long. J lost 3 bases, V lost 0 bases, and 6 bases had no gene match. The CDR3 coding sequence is TGTGCCAGCAGCCAAGATTGGGCGGGAGGGGTCTACGAGCAGTACTTC. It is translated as CASSQDWAGGVYEQYF.

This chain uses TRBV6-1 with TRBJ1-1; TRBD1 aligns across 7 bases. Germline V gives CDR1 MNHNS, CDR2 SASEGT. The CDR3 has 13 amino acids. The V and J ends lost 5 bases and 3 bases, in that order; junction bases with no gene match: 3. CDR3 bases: TGTGCCAGCAGTCGGGGGACAGACACTGAAGCTTTCTTT. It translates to CASSRGTDTEAFF.

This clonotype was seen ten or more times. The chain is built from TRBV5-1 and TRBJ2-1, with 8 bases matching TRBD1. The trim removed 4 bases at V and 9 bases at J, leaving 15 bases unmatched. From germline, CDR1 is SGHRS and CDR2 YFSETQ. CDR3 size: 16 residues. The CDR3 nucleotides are TGCGCCAGCAGCCCGGAAGGCAGGGGGCTGTCAATTGAGCAGTTCTTC. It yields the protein CASSPEGRGLSIEQFF.

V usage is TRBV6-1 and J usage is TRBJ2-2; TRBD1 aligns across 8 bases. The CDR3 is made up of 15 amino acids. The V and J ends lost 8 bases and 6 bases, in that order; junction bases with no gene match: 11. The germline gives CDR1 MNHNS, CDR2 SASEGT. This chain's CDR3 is CASEPTGAVAGELFF. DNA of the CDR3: TGTGCCAGCGAACCGACAGGGGCGGTCGCCGGGGAGCTGTTTTTT.

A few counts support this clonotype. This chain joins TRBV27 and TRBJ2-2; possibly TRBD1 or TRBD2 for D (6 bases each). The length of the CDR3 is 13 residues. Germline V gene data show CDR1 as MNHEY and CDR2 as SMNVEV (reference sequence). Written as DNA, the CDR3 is TGTGCTACCGGGGGCGCGAACACCGGGGAGCTGTTTTTT. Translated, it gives CATGGANTGELFF.

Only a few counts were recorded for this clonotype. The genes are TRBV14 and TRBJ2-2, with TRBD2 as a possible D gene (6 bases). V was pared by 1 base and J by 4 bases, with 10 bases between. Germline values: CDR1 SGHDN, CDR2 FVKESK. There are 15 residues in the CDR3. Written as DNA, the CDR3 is TGTGCCAGCAGCCAAGGCTCGGGGGTCACCGGGGAGCTGTTTTTT. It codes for CASSQGSGVTGELFF.

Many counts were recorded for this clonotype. CDR3 loop: CASSLGATPLHF. The CDR3 DNA reads TGTGCCAGCAGTTTAGGTGCAACACCCCTCCACTTT. J is TRBJ1-6 and V is TRBV12-3 or TRBV12-4; D ambiguous. The V gene lost 1 base and the J gene lost 11 bases, with 6 bases spanning the gap. The CDR3 is 12 amino acids.

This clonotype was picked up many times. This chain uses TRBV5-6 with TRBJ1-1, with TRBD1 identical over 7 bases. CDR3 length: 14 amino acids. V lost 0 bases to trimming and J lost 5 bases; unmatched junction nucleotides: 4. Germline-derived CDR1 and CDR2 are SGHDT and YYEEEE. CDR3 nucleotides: TGTGCCAGCAGCTTGGACAGGGGCGGGACTGAAGCTTTCTTT. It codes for CASSLDRGGTEAFF.

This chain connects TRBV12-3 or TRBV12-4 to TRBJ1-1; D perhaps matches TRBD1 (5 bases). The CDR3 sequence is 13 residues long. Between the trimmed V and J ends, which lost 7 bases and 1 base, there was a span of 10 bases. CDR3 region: CASTGHRNTEAFF. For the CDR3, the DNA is TGTGCCAGCACCGGACATAGGAACACTGAAGCTTTCTTT.

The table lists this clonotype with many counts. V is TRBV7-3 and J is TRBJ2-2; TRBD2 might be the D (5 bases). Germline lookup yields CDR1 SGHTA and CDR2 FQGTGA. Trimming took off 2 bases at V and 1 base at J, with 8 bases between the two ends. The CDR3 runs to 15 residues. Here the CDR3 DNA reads TGTGCCAGCAGCTTACAGAGGGTGAACACCGGGGAGCTGTTTTTT. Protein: CASSLQRVNTGELFF.

This chain's CDR3 is CASSGGIAASYNEQFF. CDR3 DNA: TGTGCCAGCAGTGGGGGGATAGCGGCATCCTACAATGAGCAGTTCTTC. The chain couples TRBV6-4 to TRBJ2-1, with a weak D call TRBD2 (6 bases). Germline CDR1 MRHNA, CDR2 SNTAGT. The CDR3 contains 16 residues. The V gene lost 4 bases and the J gene lost 1 base, with 14 bases spanning the gap.

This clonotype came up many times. The CDR3 loop reads CSAGTSSSYEQYF. DNA of the CDR3: TGCAGTGCTGGGACATCGAGCTCCTACGAGCAGTACTTC. The chain recombines TRBV20-1 with TRBJ2-7, with a possible D match to TRBD1 (6 bases). V gave up 5 bases and J gave up 0 bases, with 11 bases separating them. The CDR3 contains 13 residues. Germline CDR1 DFQATT, CDR2 SNEGSKA (reference sequence).

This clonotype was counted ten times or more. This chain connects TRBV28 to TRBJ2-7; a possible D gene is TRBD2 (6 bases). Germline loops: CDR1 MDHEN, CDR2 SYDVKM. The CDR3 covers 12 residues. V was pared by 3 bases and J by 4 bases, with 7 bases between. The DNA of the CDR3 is TGTGCCAGCAGTTTGACTAGGTACGAGCAGTACTTC. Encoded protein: CASSLTRYEQYF.

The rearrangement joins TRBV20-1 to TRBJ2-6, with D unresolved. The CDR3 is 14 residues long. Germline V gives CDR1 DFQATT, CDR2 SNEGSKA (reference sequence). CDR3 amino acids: CSATVTSGANVLTF. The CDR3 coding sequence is TGCAGCGCCACCGTTACCTCTGGGGCCAACGTCCTGACTTTC.

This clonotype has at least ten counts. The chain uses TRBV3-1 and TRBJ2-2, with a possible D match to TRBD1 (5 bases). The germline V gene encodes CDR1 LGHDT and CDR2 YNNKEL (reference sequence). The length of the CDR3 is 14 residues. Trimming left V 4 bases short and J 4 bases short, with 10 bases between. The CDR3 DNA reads TGTGCCAGCAGCCGGACATTGGGCACCGGGGAGCTGTTTTTT. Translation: CASSRTLGTGELFF.

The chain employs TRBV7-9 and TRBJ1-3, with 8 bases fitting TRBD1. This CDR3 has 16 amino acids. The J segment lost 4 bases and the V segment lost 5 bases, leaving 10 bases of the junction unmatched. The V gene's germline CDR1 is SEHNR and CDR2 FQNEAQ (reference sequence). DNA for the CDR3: TGTGCCAGCAGCCCACCGGACAGGGTAGTGGGAAACACCATATATTTT. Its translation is CASSPPDRVVGNTIYF.

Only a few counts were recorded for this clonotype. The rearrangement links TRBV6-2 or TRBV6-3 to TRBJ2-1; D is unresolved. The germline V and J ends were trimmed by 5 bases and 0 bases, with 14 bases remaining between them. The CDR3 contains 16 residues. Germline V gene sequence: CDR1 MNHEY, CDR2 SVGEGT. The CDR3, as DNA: TGTGCCAGCAGTATGATATCCACCCCCTCCTACAATGAGCAGTTCTTC. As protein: CASSMISTPSYNEQFF.

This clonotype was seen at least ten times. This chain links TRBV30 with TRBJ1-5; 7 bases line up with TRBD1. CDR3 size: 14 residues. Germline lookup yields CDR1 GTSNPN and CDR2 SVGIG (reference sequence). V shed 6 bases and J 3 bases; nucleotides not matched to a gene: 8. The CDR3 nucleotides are TGTGCCTGTAAAACAGGGGCCTACAATCAGCCCCAGCATTTT. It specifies CACKTGAYNQPQHF.

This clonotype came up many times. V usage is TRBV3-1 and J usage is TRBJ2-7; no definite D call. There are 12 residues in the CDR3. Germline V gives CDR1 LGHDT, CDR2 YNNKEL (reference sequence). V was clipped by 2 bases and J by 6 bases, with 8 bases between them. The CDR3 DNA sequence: TGTGCCAGCAGCCAAATCCCCGGCGAGCAGTACTTC. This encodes CASSQIPGEQYF.